These T cell receptor beta chains were read from a single sample in a study of blood T cell repertoires in COVID-19. TCRdb's copy holds only in-frame clones and misses some; the assay was immunoSEQ multiplex PCR. The table records 200,000 to 250,000 clones, approximately 82% of them present only once. Material for sequencing was peripheral blood. The receptors were sampled from a woman in her thirties or forties with acute or convalescent COVID-19. Both conserved end residues are trimmed from each CDR3. Each record gives: CDR3 protein, V gene, J gene.

CDR3aa: ASSWTSGREQY
v_gene: TRBV12-3/TRBV12-4
j_gene: TRBJ2-7

CDR3aa: ASSGQGTSGYT
v_gene: TRBV2
j_gene: TRBJ1-2

CDR3aa: AWSTGVRPYEQY
v_gene: TRBV30
j_gene: TRBJ2-7

CDR3aa: ASSTGLALYNEQF
v_gene: TRBV6-6
j_gene: TRBJ2-1

CDR3aa: ATSRDSGTGSDGYT
v_gene: TRBV15
j_gene: TRBJ1-2

CDR3aa: ASSQGFSANTGELF
v_gene: TRBV6-4
j_gene: TRBJ2-2

CDR3aa: ASAGPPRGELF
v_gene: TRBV9
j_gene: TRBJ2-2

CDR3aa: ASSLDRDRAFSYEQY
v_gene: TRBV7-8
j_gene: TRBJ2-7

CDR3aa: ASSHGGVKTGELF
v_gene: TRBV4-3
j_gene: TRBJ2-2

CDR3aa: ASSIGWGVETQY
v_gene: TRBV19
j_gene: TRBJ2-5

CDR3aa: ASHRLGPSSYNEQF
v_gene: TRBV28
j_gene: TRBJ2-1

CDR3aa: ASSLWGDGNQPQH
v_gene: TRBV27
j_gene: TRBJ1-5

CDR3aa: ASSPRDNEQY
v_gene: TRBV12-3/TRBV12-4
j_gene: TRBJ2-7

CDR3aa: ASSVGSGHTDTQY
v_gene: TRBV9
j_gene: TRBJ2-3

CDR3aa: ASSLEHVYNEQF
v_gene: TRBV7-2
j_gene: TRBJ2-1